These 14 T cell receptor beta chains were sequenced from one sample in a study of T cells after yellow fever vaccination. MiXCR was run by TCRdb on the 5' RACE reads, yielding one entry per CDR3 protein. The data show a few hundred thousand distinct CDR3 sequences, roughly 6.3% seen once. Here the sequenced sample was CD4+ T cells sorted from PBMCs, taken on the day of the yellow fever booster vaccination. Receptors were obtained from a man between 25 and 39 years old who received the YFV17D yellow fever vaccine.

This chain connects TRBV12-3 or TRBV12-4 to TRBJ2-1, with D perhaps matching TRBD1 or TRBD2 (6 bases each). V lost 5 bases and J lost 11, with 16 bases in between. This CDR3 region has 13 residues. CDR3 protein: CASSLLGGSKQFF. The CDR3 coding sequence is TGTGCCAGCAGTCTCCTAGGGGGGTCAAAGCAGTTCTTC.

The J gene is TRBJ2-7, the V gene TRBV3-1; the D gene is possibly TRBD2 (6 bases). Trimming took 4 bases from V and 4 from J, leaving 14 bases between them. CDR3 size: 14 residues. Looked up from germline, CDR1 is LGHDT and CDR2 is YNNKEL (reference sequence). CDR3 sequence reads: CASSLPGTGYEQYF. DNA for the CDR3: TGTGCCAGCAGCCTTCCCGGGACTGGATACGAGCAGTACTTC.

This clonotype has just a few counts. V and J are TRBV5-1 and TRBJ2-1; possible D gene TRBD2, 6 bases. Germline V lookup: CDR1 SGHRS, CDR2 YFSETQ. The V end was cut by 6 bases, the J end by 4 bases, with 17 bases between. The length of the CDR3 is 15 residues. The CDR3 DNA sequence: TGCGCCAGCACCAGCCAGGGAGGAATATACAATGAGCAGTTCTTC. Encoded protein: CASTSQGGIYNEQFF.

A word on this clonotype: Possible read error: a much larger clone is one base away. The chain is built from TRBV24-1 and TRBJ2-7; 7 bases fit TRBD2. The CDR3 extends over 15 amino acids. The J segment lost 3 bases and the V segment lost 5 bases, leaving 9 bases of the junction unmatched. Germline loops: CDR1 KGHDR, CDR2 SFDVKD. The CDR3 region has the DNA TGTGCCACCAGTGCCCGGGGAGCGGGACTCTACGAGCAGTACTTC. It is translated as CATSARGAGLYEQYF.

There are a few counts of this clonotype. The gene calls are TRBV6-7 and TRBJ2-1; TRBD2 aligns across 7 bases. TRBV6-7 qualifies as an ORF whose function is uncertain. CDR3 length: 15 residues. The V gene end was trimmed by 8 bases and the J gene end by 3 bases; junction bases not matched to a gene: 10. CDR3 in DNA: TGTGCCAGCCCCTTTAGTACGGGGGGCTACAATGAGCAGTTCTTC. It encodes CASPFSTGGYNEQFF.

This clonotype was counted at least ten times. The chain has TRBV25-1 and TRBJ2-3; no definite D call. Germline-derived CDR1 and CDR2 are MGHDK and SYGVNS. Trimming took off 2 bases at V and 4 bases at J, with 10 bases between the two ends. CDR3 length: 14 amino acids. The CDR3, as DNA: TGTGCCAGCAGTGAAATTAAGGGTGCAGATACGCAGTATTTT. The encoded protein is CASSEIKGADTQYF.

This clonotype was seen ten or more times. The rearrangement joins TRBV7-2 to TRBJ2-1; TRBD1 matches 7 bases. CDR1 is SGHTA, CDR2 FQGNSA, per germline. J gave up 9 bases and V 2 bases, and 13 bases lay outside the gene matches. This CDR3 contains 16 residues. Here the CDR3 reads CASSLSGTAGNPEQFF. CDR3 in DNA: TGTGCCAGCAGCTTATCAGGGACAGCCGGCAACCCTGAGCAGTTCTTC. The variable domain in full, with the rest retrieved from reference TRBV7-2 and TRBJ2-1, is GAGVSQSPSNKVTEKGKDVELRCDPISGHTALYWYRQSLGQGLEFLIYFQGNSAPDKSGLPSDRFSAERTGGSVSTLTIQRTQQEDSAVYLCASSLSGTAGNPEQFFGPGTRLTVL.

There are many counts of this clonotype. This chain connects TRBV20-1 to TRBJ2-1, with 13 bases lining up with TRBD2. The ends lost 2 bases at V and 9 bases at J; junction bases unmatched: 4. The CDR3 length is 14 residues. Germline values: CDR1 DFQATT, CDR2 SNEGSKA (reference sequence). The CDR3: CSARPGLAGLEQFF. For the CDR3, the DNA is TGCAGTGCTAGACCGGGACTAGCGGGACTTGAGCAGTTCTTC.

This clonotype was counted only a few times. This chain joins TRBV19 and TRBJ2-7; tentative D call: TRBD1 (6 bases). The CDR3 has 14 residues. The V end was cut by 3 bases, the J end by 6 bases, with 15 bases between. CDR1 is LNHDA and CDR2 is SQIVND in the germline V gene (reference sequence). The chain's CDR3 is CASSIGTSDGEQYF. The CDR3 region has the DNA TGTGCCAGTAGTATCGGGACATCGGACGGCGAGCAGTACTTC.

The chain links TRBV19 to TRBJ1-2; 8 nucleotides align to TRBD1. This CDR3 region has 14 residues. The germline V gene encodes CDR1 LNHDA and CDR2 SQIVND (reference sequence). J gave up 8 bases and V 5 bases, and 10 bases lay outside the gene matches. Written as DNA, the CDR3 is TGTGCCAGTAGTTTCTATGACAGGGGTCAAGGCTACACCTTC. This codes for CASSFYDRGQGYTF.

This clonotype was observed many times. CDR3 coding DNA: TGTGCCACCAGTGTAGCGGGCCTTGGGGACAATGAGCAGTTCTTC. As protein: CATSVAGLGDNEQFF. This chain connects TRBV24-1 to TRBJ2-1; 7 nucleotides agree with TRBD2. CDR3 length equals 15 residues. Germline V gene data show CDR1 as KGHDR and CDR2 as SFDVKD. J was trimmed by 5 bases and V by 5 bases; bases with no gene match: 8.

This clonotype was recorded many times. This chain connects TRBV12-3 or TRBV12-4 to TRBJ1-5; the D gene is possibly TRBD1 (6 bases). The CDR3 covers 14 residues. The V end was cut by 5 bases, the J end by 4 bases, with 12 bases between. This CDR3 is CASSVGQGNQPQHF. For the CDR3, the DNA is TGTGCCAGCAGTGTTGGCCAGGGGAATCAGCCCCAGCATTTT.

This clonotype was detected once. The conserved phenylalanine or tryptophan normally closing the CDR3 is absent here, so this likely arose from a read error. V and J are TRBV12-3 or TRBV12-4 and TRBJ2-1; no firm D call. The CDR3 is made up of 12 amino acids. V was cut by 6 bases and J by 8 bases, with 11 bases left in between. The CDR3 DNA reads as TGTGCCAGCAGCCCTTTATTGCATGAGCAGTTCTTG. This gives the protein CASSPLLHEQFL.

The rearrangement joins TRBV5-1 to TRBJ2-2; D gene unclear. CDR1 and CDR2 (germline): SGHRS, YFSETQ. Deletions cut 4 bases from V and 2 bases from J, with 6 bases between. This CDR3 is built from 13 residues. This chain's CDR3 is CASSHLNTGELFF. In DNA, the CDR3 is TGCGCCAGCAGCCATCTTAACACCGGGGAGCTGTTTTTT.